The T cell receptor beta chain described here comes from a study of blood T cells in healthy people across ages. This clonotype was detected a few times. Then a second PCR, running roughly 7 to 12 cycles, was carried out with a sample-barcoded 5' primer and a J-beta primer mix. Unique molecular identifiers of 12 random nucleotides labeled each cDNA. From the 5' RACE reads, TCRdb called clonotypes with MiXCR, one entry per CDR3 protein. Among around 2 million distinct CDR3 sequences listed, approximately 40% were seen once. The V and J ends lost 5 bases and 10 bases respectively, with 11 bases between them. CDR1 and CDR2 from the germline V gene are MNHNY and SVGAGI (reference sequence). The CDR3 has 11 amino acids.

The rearrangement uses TRBV6-6 and TRBJ1-1; TRBD1 is a possible D gene (6 bases). This clonotype was sampled from a human donor in good health. The sequenced sample consisted of blood. This chain's CDR3 is CASSRRGGAFF. CDR3 in DNA: TGTGCCAGCAGTCGTAGAGGGGGAGCTTTCTTT.